The present TCR beta chain was sequenced within a study of blood T cell repertoires in COVID-19 (dated by TCRdb to 2020 to 2021). The study in broad terms: Samples covering the acute and convalescent phases of COVID-19 were provided by collaborators in the United States, Italy and Spain. The samples were drawn from the first 160 participants of the ongoing ImmuneRACE study and from about 1,200 subjects provided by 6 global collaborators. The repertoires were released in a freely available public database intended as a resource for research on the immune response to SARS-CoV-2. The material from the prospective study consisted of cDNA or gDNA derived from T cells, B-cell-depleted T cells, or PBMCs. The dataset comprised deeply sampled blood TCRbeta repertoires from subjects exposed to, actively infected with, or recovered from COVID-19. The sample metadata nearly always contained a de-identified subject ID, COVID-19 status, age in years and sex. Where available, HLA class I and class II types were taken from metadata supplied by the sample provider and were not determined by assay-based typing. General conclusions and limits of the study: The amount of clinical and demographic metadata varied by source and participant and was provided uncurated.

One collaborating source in Seattle enrolled patients during active infection and followed them longitudinally through the course of disease. The collaborating institutions used their own protocols to collect whole blood in K2EDTA tubes. For TCRbeta analysis, collaborators shipped samples in one of three forms: frozen whole blood, isolated PBMCs, or DNA extracted from either of those sample types. Relative to germline, V is missing 7 bases and J is missing 0 bases, with 1 base of the junction outside any gene match. The CDR3 contains 13 residues, cysteine and phenylalanine counted. The CDR3 DNA has 39 bases and is translated from base 1. CDR1 MNHEY and CDR2 SMNVEV are derived from the germline V gene (reference sequence). A note on this clone: Which antigen it targets is not known. No base quality values were provided; no much bigger clone lies one nucleotide off.

TCRbeta CDR3 regions were amplified from genomic DNA using the immunoSEQ Assay, a bias-controlled multiplex PCR. Regarding the original processing steps: The number of nucleated cells in each sample was estimated from the amplification of reference gene primers within the assay. To quantify the absolute abundance of each unique TCRbeta CDR3 rearrangement, sequence reads were collapsed and filtered. Productive Simpson clonality was computed per sample as the square root of Simpson's diversity index over productive rearrangements. TCRdb retrieved this table from immuneACCESS and kept in-frame rearrangements only. Not all clones are present; in checked studies, unresolved V genes account for under half, and no reason is known for the remainder. D and trimming come from the DNA, and the V and J calls and clone size come from that table. This sample is represented by 450,000 or so clones; approximately 90% of them were singletons. In total, the top ten clones hold roughly 0.78% of the sample.

The sequencing sample was made of peripheral blood. This TCR was recovered from a man younger than 35 with COVID-19, enrolled during active disease. The rearranged chain carries TRBV27 and TRBJ2-3; TRBD2 matches 7 bases in the middle. The base sequence is TGTGCCAGCAAGCGGGGTAGCACAGATACGCAGTATTTT. Translated, it reads CASKRGSTDTQYF.